This T cell receptor beta chain appears in the sequencing data of a study of blood T cell repertoires in COVID-19. Sequencing was performed with immunoSEQ multiplex PCR; in TCRdb, only in-frame clones are kept and a portion is missing. The top ten hold 1.5% to 2% of the sample, which has more than 200,000 clones, about 87% seen once. This CDR3 is built from 16 residues. In germline, CDR1 is SGHRS, CDR2 YFSETQ. J lost 0 bases, V lost 4 bases, and 3 bases had no gene match. Remarks on this clone: The same CDR3 can be traced to other DNA sequences in this sample.

Sequenced input: peripheral blood. The gene calls are TRBV5-1 and TRBJ2-1; 11 bases map to TRBD2. This TCR derives from an older man with acute or convalescent COVID-19. The CDR3 spells CASSLTSGSSYNEQFF. The CDR3 DNA is TGCGCCAGCAGCCTTACTAGCGGGAGCTCCTACAATGAGCAGTTCTTC. The whole variable domain, remainder taken from reference TRBV5-1 and TRBJ2-1, is KAGVTQTPRYLIKTRGQQVTLSCSPISGHRSVSWYQQTPGQGLQFLFEYFSETQRNKGNFPGRFSGRQFSNSRSEMNVSTLELGDSALYLCASSLTSGSSYNEQFFGPGTRLTVL.